The 29 T cell receptor beta chains listed next were all sequenced from one sample in a study of blood T cell repertoires in COVID-19. The protocol was immunoSEQ multiplex PCR, while the TCRdb copy is restricted to in-frame clones and leaves out a portion. The data contain around 200,000 clones, around nine tenths of them singletons. The material sequenced was peripheral blood. Source of these receptors: a man younger than 35 with active or convalescent COVID-19.

The V call is TRBV29-1, the J call TRBJ2-5; TRBD2 is a possible D gene (5 bases). Germline V lookup: CDR1 SQVTM, CDR2 ANQGSEA. V was clipped by 5 bases and J by 2 bases, with 12 bases between them. The CDR3 covers 13 residues. The DNA for the CDR3 is TGCAGCGTTAGAGGGAGCGATCAAGAGACCCAGTACTTC. This sequence encodes CSVRGSDQETQYF.

V is TRBV7-2 and J is TRBJ1-5, with D perhaps matching TRBD1 (5 bases). V gave up 4 bases and J gave up 3 bases, with 13 bases separating them. Germline V lookup: CDR1 SGHTA, CDR2 FQGNSA. This CDR3 comprises 15 residues. The CDR3 loop reads CASSSTRQHNQPQHF. In DNA form, the CDR3 reads TGTGCCAGCAGCTCAACCCGACAGCACAATCAGCCCCAGCATTTT.

This clone was detected a few times. The genes are TRBV24-1 and TRBJ1-1; D is unresolved. Germline V gene lookup returns CDR1 KGHDR and CDR2 SFDVKD. This CDR3 comprises 13 residues. Trimming took 9 bases from V and 4 from J, leaving 14 bases between them. The CDR3 nucleotides are TGTGCCACCCGAAACGATCTAGCCACTGAAGCTTTCTTT. Its protein is CATRNDLATEAFF.

The genes are TRBV5-1 and TRBJ1-5; TRBD1 is a possible D gene (6 bases). CDR3 length: 15 residues. V was clipped by 0 bases and J by 3 bases, with 10 bases between them. Germline V CDR1 and CDR2: SGHRS, YFSETQ. In DNA, the CDR3 is TGCGCCAGCAGCTTGGATGGACAGATCAATCAGCCCCAGCATTTT. Translation gives CASSLDGQINQPQHF.

The rearrangement links TRBV19 to TRBJ2-3; 9 bases map to TRBD2. CDR1 LNHDA and CDR2 SQIVND come from the germline V gene (reference sequence). Trimming removed 5 bases from V and 6 bases from J; junction bases left unmatched: 12. The CDR3 spans 16 residues. The CDR3 region is CASSAASGDPSDTQYF. The CDR3 DNA reads TGTGCCAGTAGTGCAGCTAGCGGGGACCCATCCGATACGCAGTATTTT.

This chain uses TRBV10-2 with TRBJ1-5, with 11 bases identical to TRBD1. Germline V gene sequence: CDR1 WSHSY, CDR2 SAAADI. J lost 4 bases, V lost 8 bases, and 1 base had no gene match. This CDR3 comprises 13 residues. This CDR3 is CASRDRGNQPQHF. DNA for the CDR3: TGCGCCAGCCGGGACAGGGGGAATCAGCCCCAGCATTTT.

This chain uses TRBV7-9 with TRBJ1-1; 9 bases are a match to TRBD1. The V segment lost 5 bases and the J segment 4 bases; nucleotides outside the gene matches: 5. The CDR3 loop spans 14 amino acids. Per the germline V gene, CDR1 is SEHNR and CDR2 is FQNEAQ (reference sequence). This CDR3 is CASSQLDRGTEAFF. CDR3 DNA: TGTGCCAGCAGCCAATTGGACAGGGGCACTGAAGCTTTCTTT. The complete variable domain, with remaining parts taken from reference TRBV7-9 and TRBJ1-1, reads DTGVSQNPRHKITKRGQNVTFRCDPISEHNRLYWYRQTLGQGPEFLTYFQNEAQLEKSRLLSDRFSAERPKGSFSTLEIQRTEQGDSAMYLCASSQLDRGTEAFFGQGTRLTVV.

The chain links TRBV11-2 to TRBJ2-5; a possible D gene is TRBD2 (6 bases). V lost 5 bases and J 3 bases, leaving 13 bases between the germline ends. This CDR3 contains 14 residues. Germline CDR1 and CDR2: SGHAT and FQNNGV. For the CDR3, the DNA is TGTGCCAGCAGCCGGGGGTCGACCAAAGAGACCCAGTACTTC. It is translated as CASSRGSTKETQYF.

In the case of this clone: A junction boundary mismatches the germline segment, possibly from a read error. The V call is TRBV7-2, the J call TRBJ2-3; 12 bases line up with TRBD2. The germline CDR1 and CDR2 sequences are SGHTA and FQGNSA. This CDR3 contains 14 residues. CDR3 amino acids: CASSLDGLAGPIDF. The CDR3 bases are TGTGCCAGCAGCTTGGATGGACTAGCGGGGCCCATTGATTTT.

The chain joins TRBV23-1 to TRBJ2-6; D unclear. TRBV23-1 is sorted into the ORF group, with uncertain function. V lost 6 bases and J lost 0, with 21 bases in between. This CDR3 is 19 amino acids long. The DNA of the CDR3 is TGCGCCAGCAGCCGATCCCCCGCAGGAAAAACCTCTGGGGCCAACGTCCTGACTTTC. It specifies CASSRSPAGKTSGANVLTF.

The chain joins TRBV9 to TRBJ1-1, with a weak D call TRBD1 (5 bases). CDR1 SGDLS and CDR2 YYNGEE come from the germline V gene. The CDR3 is 15 residues long. V was pared by 0 bases and J by 7 bases, with 16 bases between. Here the CDR3 DNA reads TGTGCCAGCAGCGTAGGTTCGCAGGGTATTTATGAAGCTTTCTTT. This gives the protein CASSVGSQGIYEAFF.

This chain links TRBV28 with TRBJ1-2, with D possibly being TRBD1 (5 bases). CDR3 length: 15 amino acids. Germline values: CDR1 MDHEN, CDR2 SYDVKM. Between the trimmed V and J ends, which lost 1 base and 7 bases, there was a span of 16 bases. The CDR3 region is CASSLLSGLQAGYTF. Written as DNA, the CDR3 is TGTGCCAGCAGTTTATTATCAGGGCTTCAAGCTGGCTACACCTTC.

The chain has TRBV12-3 or TRBV12-4 and TRBJ2-6; D not certain. The CDR3 runs 13 residues. Trimming left V 8 bases short and J 1 base short, with 6 bases between. The CDR3 sequence: CASWQSGANVLTF. CDR3 bases: TGTGCCAGCTGGCAGTCTGGGGCCAACGTCCTGACTTTC.

This chain joins TRBV19 and TRBJ2-5; 13 bases agree with TRBD2. The CDR3 has 16 residues. Germline V gives CDR1 LNHDA, CDR2 SQIVND (reference sequence). V was pared by 4 bases and J by 5 bases, with 7 bases of the junction left unmatched. CDR3: CASSTWTSGSGETQYF. The CDR3 DNA follows: TGTGCCAGTAGTACTTGGACTAGCGGGAGCGGGGAGACCCAGTACTTC.

This chain joins TRBV30 and TRBJ1-1; tentative D call: TRBD1 (5 bases). Germline values: CDR1 GTSNPN, CDR2 SVGIG (reference sequence). V dropped 0 bases and J dropped 7 bases, with 12 bases sitting between them. The CDR3 length is 13 residues. CDR3 loop: CAWSVGQGIEAFF. In nucleotides, the CDR3 is TGTGCCTGGAGTGTAGGCCAGGGCATTGAAGCTTTCTTT.

The CDR3 here is CASSPRWEGQVPYEQYF. The CDR3 nucleotides read TGTGCCAGCAGCCCGCGGTGGGAGGGGCAGGTTCCCTACGAGCAGTACTTC. V is TRBV7-9 and J is TRBJ2-7; 7 bases align to TRBD2. Germline lookup yields CDR1 SEHNR and CDR2 FQNEAQ (reference sequence). This CDR3 is 17 amino acids long. Trimming at V came to 5 bases and at J to 2 bases, leaving 15 bases not matched to a gene.

The gene calls are TRBV19 and TRBJ2-2, with D possibly matching TRBD2 (6 bases). The CDR3 totals 15 residues. With 3 bases removed from V and 1 base from J, the gap between germline ends came to 9 bases. From germline, CDR1 is LNHDA and CDR2 SQIVND (reference sequence). The CDR3 DNA sequence: TGTGCCAGTAGTATTTCGGGGGAGAACACCGGGGAGCTGTTTTTT. As protein: CASSISGENTGELFF.

J is TRBJ2-7 and V is TRBV4-3; 7 bases fit TRBD1. The CDR3 covers 13 residues. The germline gives CDR1 LGHNA, CDR2 YSLEER. Trimming at V came to 3 bases and at J to 4 bases, leaving 3 bases not matched to a gene. The CDR3 reads CASSQDRFYEQYF. The CDR3 DNA reads as TGCGCCAGCAGCCAGGACAGGTTTTACGAGCAGTACTTC.

The rearrangement links TRBV7-3 to TRBJ2-3; 10 bases are shared with TRBD2. The CDR3 is 16 residues long. Losses at the gene ends were 4 bases for V and 7 bases for J; bases not matched to a gene: 11. Germline CDR1 is SGHTA and CDR2 is FQGTGA. The CDR3 is CASSSPSASGGYTQYF. The CDR3 bases are TGTGCCAGCAGCTCACCAAGTGCTAGCGGGGGATATACGCAGTATTTT.

This chain joins TRBV5-1 and TRBJ2-2, with 11 bases that match TRBD1. V lost 4 bases and J lost 0; bases outside the gene matches: 5. Per the germline V gene, CDR1 is SGHRS and CDR2 is YFSETQ. The CDR3 is 17 residues long. The CDR3 loop reads CASSKDRGPTNTGELFF. The CDR3 region has the DNA TGCGCCAGCAGCAAGGACAGGGGGCCAACGAACACCGGGGAGCTGTTTTTT.

CDR3 bases: TGTGCCAGCAGCGCCCCCCGGGACAGGGGTGGAGGCGAGCAGTACTTC. Protein product: CASSAPRDRGGGEQYF. This chain uses TRBV2 with TRBJ2-7, with 10 bases that match TRBD1. This CDR3 region has 16 residues. Germline CDR1 and CDR2: SNHLY and FYNNEI. J gave up 6 bases and V 6 bases, and 14 bases lay outside the gene matches.

The chain combines TRBV3-1 (or the pseudogene TRBV3-2) with TRBJ2-1; 8 bases align to TRBD2. Germline assignment: CDR1 LGHDT and CDR2 YNNKEL (reference sequence). There are 17 residues in the CDR3. Trimming removed 0 bases from V and 6 bases from J; junction bases left unmatched: 10. The CDR3 coding sequence is TGTGCCAGCAGCCAAGATCTGCAGCGGGAGTTTTGCAATGAGCAGTTCTTC. This sequence encodes CASSQDLQREFCNEQFF.

V and J are TRBV18 and TRBJ2-7; D might be TRBD2 (6 bases). CDR1 is KGHSH and CDR2 is LQKENI in the germline V gene. Trimming stripped 0 bases from V and 1 base from J, with 10 bases between. This CDR3 comprises 15 residues. CDR3 residues: CASSPPRGISYEQYF. The CDR3 DNA is TGTGCCAGCTCACCACCCCGGGGGATATCCTACGAGCAGTACTTC.

The chain couples TRBV7-2 to TRBJ1-2, with 9 nucleotides matching TRBD1. The CDR3 loop spans 14 amino acids. Germline loops: CDR1 SGHTA, CDR2 FQGNSA. V dropped 4 bases and J dropped 6; count of bases not matched to a gene: 6. The CDR3 loop reads CASSSGQGLNGYTF. In DNA form, the CDR3 reads TGTGCCAGCAGCTCCGGACAGGGGTTAAATGGCTACACCTTC.

V usage is TRBV7-2 and J usage is TRBJ2-1; D is undetermined. Germline V CDR1 and CDR2: SGHTA, FQGNSA. This CDR3 is 15 amino acids long. V lost 8 bases and J lost 0, with 14 bases in between. The CDR3 nucleotides read TGTGCCAGCCTGCTCTCTATGAGCTCCTACAATGAGCAGTTCTTC. This codes for CASLLSMSSYNEQFF.

The rearrangement joins TRBV19 to TRBJ2-1; 7 positions agree with TRBD1. Germline V gene sequence: CDR1 LNHDA, CDR2 SQIVND (reference sequence). This CDR3 spans 15 amino acids. V lost 5 bases, J lost 2 bases, and 6 bases stayed unmatched. CDR3 residues: CASSYRQGAYNEQFF. CDR3 in DNA: TGTGCCAGTAGTTACAGACAGGGAGCCTACAATGAGCAGTTCTTC.

The chain joins TRBV5-1 to TRBJ1-5; D unclear. Deletions cut 0 bases from V and 2 bases from J, with 9 bases between. Germline lookup yields CDR1 SGHRS and CDR2 YFSETQ. The CDR3 is 15 amino acids. This CDR3 reads CASSLAPGGNQPQHF. The CDR3, as DNA: TGCGCCAGCAGCTTGGCCCCCGGGGGCAATCAGCCCCAGCATTTT.

This chain joins TRBV7-3 and TRBJ2-1; D is possibly TRBD2 (6 bases). CDR3 length: 14 amino acids. Trimming shortened V by 6 bases and J by 9 bases, and 18 bases separated the two germline ends. CDR1 and CDR2 (germline): SGHTA, FQGTGA. The CDR3: CASSGIGGFSEQFF. In nucleotides, the CDR3 is TGTGCCAGCAGTGGGATCGGAGGGTTTAGTGAGCAGTTCTTC.

The chain uses TRBV2 and TRBJ2-3; D uncertain. The CDR3 has 14 residues. Germline assignment: CDR1 SNHLY and CDR2 FYNNEI. V was cut by 1 base and J by 0 bases, with 5 bases left in between. The CDR3 loop reads CASSEVQSTDTQYF. The CDR3 bases are TGTGCCAGCAGTGAAGTCCAGAGCACAGATACGCAGTATTTT.